The TCR beta chain described here comes from a study of blood T cell repertoires in COVID-19. Study context: COVID-19 samples from acute and convalescent phases originated in the United States, Italy and Spain.

Under the authors' procedure: Amplification of reference gene primers was used by the study to estimate nucleated cell counts. Repertoires were generated with immunoSEQ multiplex PCR, while TCRdb's copy carries only in-frame clones and drops some. V, J and clone size derive from that table, while D and trimming were established from the DNA sequence. The data show under 550,000 clones, roughly 90% seen once. The table lists this clone with a count of one. The V gene end was trimmed by 1 base and the J gene end by 8 bases; junction bases not matched to a gene: 29. The CDR3 length is 24 residues. Germline V gives CDR1 LGHDT, CDR2 YNNKEL (reference sequence).

The chain couples TRBV3-1 (or the pseudogene TRBV3-2) to TRBJ2-1; 13 nucleotides agree with TRBD2. The specimen was peripheral blood. The clonotype comes from a man younger than 35 with COVID-19, enrolled during active disease. The chain's CDR3 is CASSQVSRGQPGLAGPTGVDEQFF. The CDR3 region has the DNA TGTGCCAGCAGCCAAGTCTCTCGGGGACAACCGGGACTAGCGGGACCTACCGGAGTGGATGAGCAGTTCTTC.